These 30 T cell receptor beta chains came from one sample sequenced in a study of blood T cell repertoires in COVID-19. Libraries were prepared by immunoSEQ multiplex PCR; TCRdb keeps only in-frame clonotypes and omits some of them. The data show approximately 230,000 clones, about 79% seen once. Sequencing was carried out using peripheral blood. Receptors were obtained from a man older than 75 with acute or convalescent COVID-19.

The rearrangement uses TRBV18 and TRBJ2-7, with D maybe TRBD1 (6 bases). Trimming shortened V by 5 bases and J by 6 bases, and 20 bases separated the two germline ends. CDR1 is KGHSH, CDR2 LQKENI, per germline. The CDR3 runs 15 residues. CDR3 DNA sequence: TGTGCCAGCTCATTTCGGACAAGGGGGACCGGCGAGCAGTACTTC. Translation gives CASSFRTRGTGEQYF.

This clone was detected only once. V usage is TRBV25-1 and J usage is TRBJ1-4; tentative D call: TRBD1 (6 bases). Trimming took 6 bases from V and 8 from J, leaving 13 bases between them. Germline assignment: CDR1 MGHDK and CDR2 SYGVNS. This CDR3 is built from 13 residues. In DNA form, the CDR3 reads TGTGCCAGCAGCGGACCCAGGGGAGAAAAACTGTTTTTT. Protein: CASSGPRGEKLFF.

The rearrangement joins TRBV24-1 to TRBJ1-1; 7 bases map to TRBD1. With 5 bases clipped from V and 5 bases from J, the junction kept 4 bases outside the gene matches. The CDR3 totals 13 residues. From germline, CDR1 is KGHDR and CDR2 SFDVKD. In nucleotides, the CDR3 is TGTGCCACCAGTGTTCAGGGGGGAACTGAAGCTTTCTTT. Its protein is CATSVQGGTEAFF.

The chain couples TRBV18 to TRBJ2-1; 11 nucleotides agree with TRBD2. V shed 5 bases and J 7 bases; nucleotides not matched to a gene: 10. In germline, CDR1 is KGHSH, CDR2 LQKENI. This CDR3 has 16 residues. CDR3 nucleotides: TGTGCCAGCTCATACCAGTGGGGGACTAGCGGTAATGAGCAGTTCTTC. Translated, it gives CASSYQWGTSGNEQFF. Looking up the rest from reference TRBV18 and TRBJ2-1 gives the full variable domain: NAGVMQNPRHLVRRRGQEARLRCSPMKGHSHVYWYRQLPEEGLKFMVYLQKENIIDESGMPKERFSAEFPKEGPSILRIQQVVRGDSAAYFCASSYQWGTSGNEQFFGPGTRLTVL.

V usage is TRBV24-1 and J usage is TRBJ2-3, with a tentative D call TRBD2 (5 bases). V was shortened by 3 bases and J by 0 bases, with 9 bases between the two germline ends. The germline V gene has CDR1 KGHDR and CDR2 SFDVKD. This CDR3 spans 15 amino acids. CDR3 DNA sequence: TGTGCCACCAGTGATCAGCGGACCAGCACAGATACGCAGTATTTT. It encodes CATSDQRTSTDTQYF.

The V gene is TRBV24-1, the J gene TRBJ2-1, with a possible D match to TRBD2 (6 bases). Germline loops: CDR1 KGHDR, CDR2 SFDVKD. CDR3 length: 16 amino acids. Trimming pared 3 bases from V and 0 bases from J, leaving 11 bases between. The CDR3 loop reads CATSDATRSSYNEQFF. The CDR3, as DNA: TGTGCCACCAGTGATGCGACTAGGAGCTCCTACAATGAGCAGTTCTTC.

The chain has TRBV11-2 and TRBJ2-1; TRBD1 matches at 12 bases. This CDR3 contains 15 residues. CDR1 and CDR2 from the germline V gene are SGHAT and FQNNGV. V lost 5 bases and J lost 8; bases outside the gene matches: 7. The CDR3 DNA sequence: TGTGCCAGCAGCCCGGGGGGACAGGGGGCCGATGAGCAGTTCTTC. Its translation: CASSPGGQGADEQFF.

The chain has TRBV28 and TRBJ2-7, with 8 bases lining up with TRBD1. This CDR3 has 18 residues. Germline V gene data show CDR1 as MDHEN and CDR2 as SYDVKM. Trimming removed 7 bases from V and 0 bases from J; junction bases left unmatched: 17. The CDR3 loop reads CASTNAGLQDRGSYEQYF. The CDR3 nucleotides are TGTGCCAGCACCAATGCCGGTTTGCAAGACAGGGGCTCCTACGAGCAGTACTTC.

This sequence joins TRBV7-2 and TRBJ2-7; 10 nucleotides agree with TRBD2. J lost 5 bases, V lost 5 bases, and 9 bases had no gene match. Germline V CDR1 and CDR2: SGHTA, FQGNSA. CDR3 length equals 15 residues. The CDR3 spells CASSLGAGGHHEQYF. CDR3 sequence (DNA): TGTGCCAGCAGCCTCGGAGCGGGAGGGCACCACGAGCAGTACTTC.

This clone has just a few counts. The chain recombines TRBV21-1 with TRBJ2-7; the table gives TRBD2 as D, unverified against the DNA. TRBV21-1 is termed a pseudogene. The CDR3 contains 14 residues. The CDR3 bases are TGTGCCAGCAGCAAAGCTGCCCGGGACTACGAGCAGTACTTC. Protein product: CASSKAARDYEQYF.

A few counts support this clone. The gene calls are TRBV10-1 and TRBJ2-7; TRBD1 aligns across 11 bases. V dropped 8 bases and J dropped 3; count of bases not matched to a gene: 9. The CDR3 loop spans 15 amino acids. CDR1 and CDR2 (germline): WNHNN, SYGVQD (reference sequence). The CDR3 coding sequence is TGCGCCAGCGAGTCCCGGGGACAGGGGGACTACGAGCAGTACTTC. Protein: CASESRGQGDYEQYF.

The V call is TRBV23-1, the J call TRBJ2-7; 9 bases fit TRBD1. TRBV23-1 is given ORF status, its function remaining uncertain. The V segment lost 6 bases and the J segment 6 bases; nucleotides outside the gene matches: 15. The CDR3 consists of 16 residues. CDR3 region: CASSPPRRDRVSEQYF. Written as DNA, the CDR3 is TGCGCCAGCAGCCCCCCTCGTCGGGACAGGGTCTCCGAGCAGTACTTC.

The V and J genes are TRBV5-4 and TRBJ1-6, with 7 bases that match TRBD1. The CDR3 has 14 residues. Germline CDR1 SGHNT, CDR2 YYREEE (reference sequence). J lost 8 bases, V lost 4 bases, and 6 bases had no gene match. The CDR3, as DNA: TGTGCCAGCAGCCGTACAGGGGATTATTCACCCCTCCACTTT. Protein: CASSRTGDYSPLHF.

The gene calls are TRBV5-1 and TRBJ1-1, with D uncertain. CDR1 is SGHRS, CDR2 YFSETQ, per germline. The CDR3 runs 15 residues. V lost 6 bases, J lost 4 bases, and 19 bases lay in between. This CDR3 is CASTNQYGQTTEAFF. In DNA form, the CDR3 reads TGCGCCAGCACAAATCAGTATGGGCAGACCACTGAAGCTTTCTTT.

This clone appeared a single time. The rearrangement links TRBV24-1 to TRBJ1-1; D is possibly TRBD1 (6 bases). The germline CDR1 and CDR2 sequences are KGHDR and SFDVKD. The CDR3 runs to 16 residues. Trimming took off 7 bases at V and 0 bases at J, with 17 bases between the two ends. CDR3 region: CATRGPQGYMNTEAFF. DNA of the CDR3: TGTGCCACCAGGGGTCCACAGGGATACATGAACACTGAAGCTTTCTTT.

This chain links TRBV21-1 with TRBJ1-5. TRBV21-1 is classified as a pseudogene. The CDR3 has 16 amino acids. The CDR3 coding sequence is TGTGCCAGCAGCATCCGGGGGGTAGTTAGCAATCAGCCCCAGCATTTT. This sequence encodes CASSIRGVVSNQPQHF.

The gene calls are TRBV4-1 and TRBJ2-7; D may be TRBD2 (6 bases). Trimming took 0 bases from V and 3 from J, leaving 18 bases between them. CDR1 is MGHRA and CDR2 is YSYEKL in the germline V gene. This CDR3 comprises 17 residues. CDR3 in amino acids: CASSQDSGRGGGYEQYF. The CDR3 region has the DNA TGCGCCAGCAGCCAAGATAGTGGTAGGGGAGGAGGCTACGAGCAGTACTTC.

This clone was found once. The rearrangement uses TRBV11-1 and TRBJ1-2; D possibly corresponds to TRBD1 (5 bases). Trimming pared 5 bases from V and 0 bases from J, leaving 10 bases between. In germline, CDR1 is SGHAT, CDR2 FQDESV (reference sequence). The CDR3 totals 14 residues. In nucleotides, the CDR3 is TGTGCCAGCAGCGTGACAGATGCTAACTATGGCTACACCTTC. It encodes CASSVTDANYGYTF. The full variable domain, its missing parts supplied by reference TRBV11-1 and TRBJ1-2, is EAEVAQSPRYKITEKSQAVAFWCDPISGHATLYWYRQILGQGPELLVQFQDESVVDDSQLPKDRFSAERLKGVDSTLKIQPAELGDSAMYLCASSVTDANYGYTFGSGTRLTVV.

J is TRBJ1-1 and V is TRBV7-3; a possible D gene is TRBD1 (5 bases). The germline gives CDR1 SGHTA, CDR2 FQGTGA. The V end was cut by 2 bases, the J end by 1 base, with 8 bases between. The CDR3 spans 14 residues. CDR3 residues: CASSLGGKNTEAFF. The CDR3 region has the DNA TGTGCCAGCAGCTTAGGGGGGAAGAACACTGAAGCTTTCTTT.

This chain uses TRBV12-5 with TRBJ2-3; D not certain. The CDR3 length is 16 residues. Per the germline V gene, CDR1 is LGHNT and CDR2 is FRNRAP. Trimming cost V 0 bases and J 7 bases, with 17 bases left between them. CDR3 bases: TGTGCTAGTGGTTTGGTACCTCTTTCCGCAGTGAATACGCAGTATTTT. Protein: CASGLVPLSAVNTQYF.

The genes are TRBV28 and TRBJ2-5; maybe TRBD1 (6 bases). Germline V gene lookup returns CDR1 MDHEN and CDR2 SYDVKM. V was shortened by 3 bases and J by 4 bases, with 18 bases between the two germline ends. This CDR3 comprises 16 residues. CDR3 bases: TGTGCCAGCAGTTTCCGGGGAAGCCTGGGGGCAGAGACCCAGTACTTC. Encoded protein: CASSFRGSLGAETQYF.

This clone was observed a single time. The chain has TRBV13 and TRBJ2-7; tentative D call: TRBD1 (9 bases). The CDR3 totals 15 residues. V was cut by 5 bases and J by 5 bases, with 19 bases left in between. From germline, CDR1 is PRHDT and CDR2 FYEKMQ (reference sequence). CDR3 sequence (DNA): TGTGCCAGCAGCCTACAGGGGGCGGGGGGTAACGAGCAGTACTTC. It codes for CASSLQGAGGNEQYF.

V and J are TRBV10-2 and TRBJ2-5; TRBD2 is a possible D gene (5 bases). Germline-derived CDR1 and CDR2 are WSHSY and SAAADI. The CDR3 covers 14 residues. The V and J ends lost 2 bases and 11 bases respectively, with 18 bases between them. The CDR3 region is CASSEAGLSALQYF. CDR3 DNA sequence: TGCGCCAGCAGTGAGGCCGGACTTAGCGCCTTACAGTACTTC.

This sequence joins TRBV7-9 and TRBJ2-3; maybe TRBD2 (5 bases). Germline V gives CDR1 SEHNR, CDR2 FQNEAQ (reference sequence). The germline V and J ends were trimmed by 4 bases and 0 bases, with 20 bases remaining between them. The CDR3 is 18 residues long. The CDR3 is CASSSRRVRASSTDTQYF. DNA of the CDR3: TGTGCCAGCAGCTCCCGGAGAGTGAGGGCTTCTAGCACAGATACGCAGTATTTT.

This clone was seen a single time. This chain uses TRBV7-9 with TRBJ1-1, with D unclear. The CDR3 covers 14 residues. Germline V gene lookup returns CDR1 SEHNR and CDR2 FQNEAQ (reference sequence). With 7 bases removed from V and 0 bases from J, the gap between germline ends came to 12 bases. This CDR3 is CASNPTVVNTEAFF. The CDR3 nucleotides read TGTGCCAGCAACCCCACGGTTGTGAACACTGAAGCTTTCTTT.

CDR3 amino acids: CASLLAGALSYNEQFF. The CDR3 DNA follows: TGTGCCAGCTTACTAGCGGGGGCCCTTTCCTACAATGAGCAGTTCTTC. The rearrangement links TRBV2 to TRBJ2-1; the match to TRBD2 covers 11 bases. This CDR3 has 16 residues. The V segment lost 8 bases and the J segment 1 base; nucleotides outside the gene matches: 7. Germline V lookup: CDR1 SNHLY, CDR2 FYNNEI.

The gene calls are TRBV27 and TRBJ1-5; 9 bases map to TRBD1. This CDR3 region has 15 residues. Germline V gene lookup returns CDR1 MNHEY and CDR2 SMNVEV (reference sequence). The ends lost 6 bases at V and 2 bases at J; junction bases unmatched: 5. Here the CDR3 reads CASRTGGAGNQPQHF. The CDR3 nucleotides are TGTGCCAGCAGAACAGGGGGCGCGGGCAATCAGCCCCAGCATTTT.

This clone was seen just once. The CDR3 nucleotides are TGCGCCAGCGTGGAAGCCCGGGACAGGGCTGAAAAACTGTTTTTT. Protein product: CASVEARDRAEKLFF. The chain links TRBV5-1 to TRBJ1-4; 9 bases match TRBD1. The CDR3 contains 15 residues. V lost 7 bases to trimming and J lost 7 bases; unmatched junction nucleotides: 11. In germline, CDR1 is SGHRS, CDR2 YFSETQ.

The gene calls are TRBV6-5 and TRBJ2-1; 7 bases match TRBD1. Germline lookup yields CDR1 MNHEY and CDR2 SVGAGI. V trimming: 7 bases; J trimming: 2 bases; junction bases outside the gene matches: 5. The CDR3 extends over 14 amino acids. In nucleotides, the CDR3 is TGTGCCAGCACTAGGGGGCCAGCCTACAATGAGCAGTTCTTC. Translation gives CASTRGPAYNEQFF.

The sample holds one count of this clone. Here the CDR3 DNA reads TGCGCCAGCAGCCGCGGGACAGGGGGCACAGATACGCAGTATTTT. Amino acids: CASSRGTGGTDTQYF. V and J are TRBV5-1 and TRBJ2-3; 10 nucleotides align to TRBD1. Trimming removed 4 bases from V and 1 base from J; junction bases left unmatched: 3. The CDR3 spans 15 residues. Germline lookup yields CDR1 SGHRS and CDR2 YFSETQ.